This T cell receptor beta chain comes out of a study of blood T cells in healthy people across ages. Study-level points and caveats: More naive CD4+ cells and higher diversity marked long-lived donors relative to aged donors.

Then a second PCR, running roughly 7 to 11 cycles, was carried out with a sample-barcoded 5' primer and a J-beta primer mix. TCRdb fed the 5' RACE reads into MiXCR, producing one record per CDR3 protein. The sample records some 1.7 million distinct CDR3 sequences, roughly 27% being singletons. Per the germline V gene, CDR1 is MGHRA and CDR2 is YSYEKL. The CDR3 length is 14 residues. Notes on this clonotype: Antigen specificity is unknown.

The clonotype was recovered from a woman aged 25-40 years in good health. The chain couples TRBV4-1 to TRBJ2-7, with D perhaps TRBD2 (5 bases). The DNA matches TRBJ2-4 better at its end, which makes the J call doubtful. The sample was blood. The CDR3 loop is CASSPRGRGNIQYF. CDR3 sequence (DNA): TGCGCCAGCAGCCCACGGGGTCGGGGAAACATTCAGTACTTC.